The clone carrying this TCR beta chain was found a few times. The antigen is not known. Libraries were prepared by immunoSEQ multiplex PCR; TCRdb keeps only in-frame clonotypes and omits some of them. The data contain 45,000 to 60,000 clones, over 75% of them singletons. This sample is drawn from a study of T cells in localized non-small cell lung cancer. General observations from the study: Among the tissues sampled, uninvolved adjacent lung had the highest T cell clonality, above tumor. Appearing in adjacent lung were a median about 59 of the top 100 tumor clones.

With 3 bases removed from V and 0 bases from J, the gap between germline ends came to 11 bases. This CDR3 has 15 residues. Germline V gives CDR1 KGHSH, CDR2 LQKENI. Here the sequenced sample was peripheral blood, taken before any cancer treatment. The TCR comes from a female donor older than 55 with stage II squamous cell lung carcinoma. This rearrangement joins TRBV18 to TRBJ1-2; no clear D. The CDR3 DNA reads TGTGCCAGCTCACCCCGAGGCGTGGCTAACTATGGCTACACCTTC. It yields the protein CASSPRGVANYGYTF.